The rows below give T cell receptor beta chains drawn from one sample of a study of blood T cell repertoires in COVID-19. Profiled with immunoSEQ multiplex PCR; TCRdb holds only in-frame clones, not every one. The profile covers about 190,000 clones, with roughly 78% appearing a single time and about 2.8% taken by the ten largest. Sample: peripheral blood. These receptor sequences come from a woman older than 75 with active or convalescent COVID-19. CDR3s include the opening cysteine and the closing phenylalanine or tryptophan. A D gene is named only where the DNA matches it firmly. Some rows mark clone size as missing; the rest say once, few, many or name a class of expanded clone.

D | J | V | size | DNA | CDR3
. | TRBJ1-1 | TRBV4-1 | . | TGCGCCAGCAGCCCCACTCAAACAGGGTTCGCGGAAGCTTTCTTT | CASSPTQTGFAEAFF
. | TRBJ2-7 | TRBV4-1 | . | TGCGCCAGCAGCCAAAGGACGGGGTTCCAATACCCCTACGAGCAGTACTTC | CASSQRTGFQYPYEQYF
. | TRBJ1-1 | TRBV6-2/TRBV6-3 | . | TGTGCCAGCAGTGACAGGTCCGGGAACACTGAAGCTTTCTTT | CASSDRSGNTEAFF
. | TRBJ1-2 | TRBV9 | . | TGTGCCAGCAGCGTAGGCTCGAGGGGACAAGTCCACACCTTC | CASSVGSRGQVHTF
TRBD1 | TRBJ1-5 | TRBV3-1/TRBV3-2 | . | TGTGCCAGCAGCCCTACAGGGGGCAGCAATCAGCCCCAGCATTTT | CASSPTGGSNQPQHF
TRBD2 | TRBJ2-1 | TRBV3-1/TRBV3-2 | . | TGTGCCAGCAGCCGAAGACTAGCGGGGGGCGGGAATGAGCAGTTCTTC | CASSRRLAGGGNEQFF
TRBD1 | TRBJ2-7 | TRBV2 | . | TGTGCCAGCAGGGAGGACAGGGGCCTCTACGAGCAGTACTTC | CASREDRGLYEQYF
. | TRBJ2-7 | TRBV9 | . | TGTGCCAGCAGCGCGCACCGGGACACAGAGACTTACGAGCAGTACTTC | CASSAHRDTETYEQYF
TRBD1 | TRBJ1-6 | TRBV27 | few | TGTGCCAGCAGCGCCGGACAGGCTCGAAATTCACCCCTCCACTTT | CASSAGQARNSPLHF
. | TRBJ1-6 | TRBV18 | . | TGTGCCAGCTCACCTTCAGGGCGGGAGTCACCCCTCCACTTT | CASSPSGRESPLHF
TRBD1 | TRBJ1-3 | TRBV19 | . | TGTGCCAGTCGCGGACAGGCGATAAGAAACACCATATATTTT | CASRGQAIRNTIYF
TRBD1 | TRBJ2-5 | TRBV3-1/TRBV3-2 | . | TGTGCCAGCAGCCCGAGACAGGGTTCCCCAGAGACCCAGTACTTC | CASSPRQGSPETQYF
. | TRBJ2-1 | TRBV5-1 | . | TGCGCCAGCATCGAACCAGGGGGAGGTTTGTACAATGAGCAGTTCTTC | CASIEPGGGLYNEQFF
. | TRBJ1-6 | TRBV6-2/TRBV6-3 | once | TGTGCCAGCAGCCAAGGACAGTTCAATTCACCCCTCCACTTT | CASSQGQFNSPLHF
. | TRBJ2-1 | TRBV27 | . | TGTGCCAGCAGTTGGGGGGCGGGGGATAACAATGAGCAGTTCTTC | CASSWGAGDNNEQFF
TRBD2 | TRBJ2-3 | TRBV9 | . | TGTGCCAGCACTAGCGGGGGGGCCACCGATACGCAGTATTTT | CASTSGGATDTQYF
TRBD2 | TRBJ2-1 | TRBV7-2 | . | TGTGCCAGCAGCTTTGGGACTATAAATGAGCAGTTCTTC | CASSFGTINEQFF
. | TRBJ1-3 | TRBV7-8 | . | TGTGCCAGCAGCCCAACCCGGACAGTGAGCTCTGGAAACACCATATATTTT | CASSPTRTVSSGNTIYF
TRBD1 | TRBJ1-6 | TRBV10-3 | . | TGTGCCATCAACGACAGGGGATCCTATAATTCACCCCTCCACTTT | CAINDRGSYNSPLHF
TRBD2 | TRBJ2-7 | TRBV5-4 | few | TGTGCCAGCAGCTTCCGGGGGGGGGACGAGCAGTACTTC | CASSFRGGDEQYF